Sequencing of this TCR beta chain was carried out in a study of blood T cell repertoires in COVID-19. Study overall: Acute and convalescent COVID-19 specimens originated in the United States, Italy and Spain. From T cells, B-cell-depleted T cells, or PBMCs came the material, which was cDNA or gDNA.

In the authors' methods: Amplification with reference gene primers provided the estimates of nucleated cell counts. TCRdb's copy holds only in-frame clones and misses some; the assay was immunoSEQ multiplex PCR. V and J calls and clone size are those listed in that table; D and trimming were worked out from the DNA. There are 200,000 to 300,000 clones in the sample; about 88% occur only once, and roughly 3.9% lies in the top ten. Sequencing was carried out using peripheral blood. The sequence was collected from a man in his sixties who had recovered from COVID-19.

The CDR3 bases are TGTGCCACTACAGGGGTGACAGATACGCAGTATTTT. This sequence encodes CATTGVTDTQYF. The chain couples TRBV2 to TRBJ2-3; TRBD1 agrees at 7 bases. In germline, CDR1 is SNHLY, CDR2 FYNNEI. The CDR3 contains 12 residues. The trim removed 10 bases at V and 3 bases at J, leaving 4 bases unmatched.